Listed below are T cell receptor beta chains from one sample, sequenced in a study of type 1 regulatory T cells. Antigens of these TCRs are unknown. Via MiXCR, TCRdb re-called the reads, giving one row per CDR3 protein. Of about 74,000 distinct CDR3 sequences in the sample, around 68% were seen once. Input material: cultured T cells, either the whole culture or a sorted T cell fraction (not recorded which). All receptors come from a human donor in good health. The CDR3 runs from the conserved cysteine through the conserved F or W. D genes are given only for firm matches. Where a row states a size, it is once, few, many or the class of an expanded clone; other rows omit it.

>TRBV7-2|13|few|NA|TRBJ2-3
CASSLARTDTQYF
TGTGCCAGCAGCTTAGCGCGGACAGATACGCAGTATTTT
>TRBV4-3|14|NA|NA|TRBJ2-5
CASSQEVWGETQYF
TGCGCCAGCAGCCAAGAAGTCTGGGGAGAGACCCAGTACTTC
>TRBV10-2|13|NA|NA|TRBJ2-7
CASSMDRNYEQYF
TGCGCCAGCTCAATGGACAGAAACTACGAGCAGTACTTC
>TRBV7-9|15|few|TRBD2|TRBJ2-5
CASSLNRGRGETQYF
TGTGCCAGCAGCTTGAACCGCGGGAGGGGAGAGACCCAGTACTTC
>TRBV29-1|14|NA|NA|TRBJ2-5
CSVEVGGLYGTQYF
TGCAGCGTTGAAGTCGGGGGGCTTTATGGGACCCAGTACTTC
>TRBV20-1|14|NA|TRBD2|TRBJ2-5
CSAQLAGRSETQYF
TGCAGTGCGCAACTAGCGGGCCGGTCGGAGACCCAGTACTTC
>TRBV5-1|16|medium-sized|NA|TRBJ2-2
CASSFSTPLNTGELFF
TGCGCCAGCAGCTTTTCGACACCTCTGAACACCGGGGAGCTGTTTTTT
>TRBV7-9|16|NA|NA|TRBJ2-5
CASSSPRRGRTETQYF
TGTGCCAGCAGCTCCCCTCGGAGGGGGCGGACAGAGACCCAGTACTTC
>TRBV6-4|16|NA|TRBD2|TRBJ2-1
CASSLVAGVAYNEQFF
TGTGCCAGCAGTCTTGTAGCGGGAGTGGCATACAATGAGCAGTTCTTC
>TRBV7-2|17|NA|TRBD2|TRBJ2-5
CASSFGRLAGGKETQYF
TGTGCCAGCAGCTTCGGAAGACTAGCGGGAGGCAAGGAGACCCAGTACTTC
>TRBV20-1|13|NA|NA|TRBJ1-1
CSARAEADTEAFF
TGCAGTGCTAGAGCGGAGGCGGACACTGAAGCTTTCTTT
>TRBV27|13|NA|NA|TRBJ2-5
CASSFGDRETQYF
TGTGCCAGCAGTTTCGGTGACAGGGAGACCCAGTACTTC
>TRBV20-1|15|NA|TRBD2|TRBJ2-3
CSAIPSGRSTDTQYF
TGCAGTGCTATCCCTAGCGGCAGGAGCACAGATACGCAGTATTTT
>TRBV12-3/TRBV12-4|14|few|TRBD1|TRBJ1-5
CASTPDRGGQPQHF
TGTGCCAGCACCCCGGACAGGGGTGGACAGCCCCAGCATTTT
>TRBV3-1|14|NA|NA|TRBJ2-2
CVSRRNRDTGELFF
TGTGTCAGCAGACGTAACAGGGACACCGGGGAGCTGTTTTTT
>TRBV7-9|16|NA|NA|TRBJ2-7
CASNPGDGLSSYEQYF
TGTGCCAGCAACCCCGGGGATGGGTTGTCTTCCTACGAGCAGTACTTC
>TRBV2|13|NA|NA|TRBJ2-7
CASSLGASYEQYF
TGTGCCAGCAGCTTAGGTGCGTCCTACGAGCAGTACTTC
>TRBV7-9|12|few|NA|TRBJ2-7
CASSGGGYEQYF
TGTGCCAGCAGCGGGGGGGGCTACGAGCAGTACTTT
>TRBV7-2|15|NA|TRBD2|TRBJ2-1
CASSLGREANNEQFF
TGTGCCAGCAGCTTAGGTCGGGAGGCCAACAATGAGCAGTTCTTC
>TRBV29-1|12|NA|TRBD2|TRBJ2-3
CSVVRGGDTQYF
TGCAGCGTTGTCCGGGGAGGGGATACGCAGTATTTT
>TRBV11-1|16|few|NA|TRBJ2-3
CASSLGGGWGTDTQYF
TGTGCCAGCAGCTTAGGAGGCGGGTGGGGCACAGATACGCAGTATTTT
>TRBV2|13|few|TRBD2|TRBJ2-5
CASSILAEETQYF
TGTGCCAGCAGTATTCTAGCGGAAGAGACCCAGTACTTC
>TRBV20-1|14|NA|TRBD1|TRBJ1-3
CSARAQGSGNTIYF
TGCAGTGCTAGGGCACAGGGGTCTGGAAACACCATATATTTT
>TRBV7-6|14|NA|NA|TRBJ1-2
CASSLSWGNYGYTF
TGTGCCAGCAGCTTAAGCTGGGGGAACTATGGCTACACCTTC
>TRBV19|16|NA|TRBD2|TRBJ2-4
CASSGEREGPKNIQYF
TGTGCCAGTAGTGGCGAGCGGGAGGGCCCCAAAAACATTCAGTACTTC
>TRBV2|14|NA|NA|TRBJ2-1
CASSESPGLGEQFF
TGTGCCAGCAGTGAATCGCCAGGGCTGGGTGAGCAGTTCTTC
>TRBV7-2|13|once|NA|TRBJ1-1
CASSLNFESTAFF
TGTGCCAGCAGCTTAAACTTCGAATCAACAGCTTTCTTT
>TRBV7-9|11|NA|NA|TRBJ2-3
CASSLGGTQYF
TGTGCCAGCAGCCTCGGCGGTACGCAGTATTTT
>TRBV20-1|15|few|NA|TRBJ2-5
CSATNPGPSEETQYF
TGCAGTGCCACAAATCCCGGGCCCTCAGAAGAGACCCAGTACTTC
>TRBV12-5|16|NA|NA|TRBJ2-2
CASGPPGLANTGELFF
TGTGCTAGTGGTCCTCCCGGGCTGGCGAACACCGGGGAGCTGTTTTTT
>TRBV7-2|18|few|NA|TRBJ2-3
CASSLEATPSAHRDTQYF
TGTGCCAGCAGCCTGGAGGCCACGCCGTCGGCCCACAGGGATACGCAGTATTTT
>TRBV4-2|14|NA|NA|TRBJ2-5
CASSQDRIQETQYF
TGTGCCAGCAGCCAAGACAGGATCCAAGAGACCCAGTACTTC
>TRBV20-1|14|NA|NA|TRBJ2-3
CSATFGGRPDTQYF
TGCAGTGCTACATTTGGAGGGAGGCCAGATACGCAGTATTTT
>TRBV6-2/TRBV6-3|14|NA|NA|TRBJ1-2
CASSYNRAGGGYTF
TGTGCCAGCAGTTACAACCGGGCCGGAGGAGGCTACACCTTC
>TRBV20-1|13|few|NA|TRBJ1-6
CSARLGKGSPLHF
TGCAGTGCTAGATTGGGCAAGGGCTCACCCCTCCACTTT
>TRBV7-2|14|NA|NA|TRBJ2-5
CASSLAGLRETQYF
TGTGCCAGCAGCTTAGCTGGACTTCGGGAGACCCAGTACTTC
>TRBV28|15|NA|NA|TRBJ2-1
CASSLSHGSYNEQFF
TGTGCCAGCAGTTTATCCCATGGCTCCTACAATGAGCAGTTCTTC
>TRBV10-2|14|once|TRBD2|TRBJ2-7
CASRAGLATYEQYF
TGCGCCAGCAGAGCGGGACTAGCGACCTACGAGCAGTACTTC
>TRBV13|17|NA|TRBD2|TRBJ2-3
CASSPPRLAGVTDTQYF
TGTGCCAGCAGCCCACCTCGACTAGCGGGAGTTACAGATACGCAGTATTTT
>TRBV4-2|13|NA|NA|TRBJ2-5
CASSTITSETQYF
TGTGCCAGCAGCACTATAACCTCTGAGACCCAGTACTTC
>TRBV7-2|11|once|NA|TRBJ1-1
CATFFFTEAFF
TGTGCCACCTTTTTTTTCACTGAAGCTTTCTTT
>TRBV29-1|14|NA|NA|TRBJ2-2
CSVAARTNTGELFF
TGCAGCGTTGCTGCGCGGACGAACACCGGGGAGCTGTTTTTT
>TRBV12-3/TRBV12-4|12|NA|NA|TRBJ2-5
CASSPTVQTQYF
TGTGCCAGCAGCCCGACGGTGCAGACCCAGTACTTC
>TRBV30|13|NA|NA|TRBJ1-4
CACYPGTNEKLFF
TGTGCCTGTTACCCCGGGACTAATGAAAAACTGTTTTTT
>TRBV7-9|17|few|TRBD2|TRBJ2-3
CASSRGVVAGGADTQYF
TGTGCCAGCAGCAGAGGCGTGGTAGCGGGAGGAGCAGATACGCAGTATTTT
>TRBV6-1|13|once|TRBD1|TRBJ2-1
CASSKTGGNEQFF
TGTGCCAGCAGCAAGACAGGGGGGAATGAGCAGTTCTTC
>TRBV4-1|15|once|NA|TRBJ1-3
CASSQYIPSGNTIYF
TGCGCCAGCAGCCAATACATCCCCTCTGGAAACACCATATATTTT
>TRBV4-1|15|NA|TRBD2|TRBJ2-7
CASSPWGGRSYEQYF
TGCGCCAGCAGCCCCTGGGGCGGGAGGTCCTACGAGCAGTACTTC
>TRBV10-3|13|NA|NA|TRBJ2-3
CAISRQSTDTQYF
TGTGCCATCAGTCGGCAGAGCACAGATACGCAGTATTTT